Listed below are T cell receptor beta chains from one sample, sequenced in a study of blood T cell repertoires in COVID-19. Only in-frame clones appear in the TCRdb table, and some are missing; sequencing was by immunoSEQ multiplex PCR. The sample shows fewer than 200,000 clones, just under 85% of them seen only once. What was sequenced was peripheral blood. Receptors originate from a man aged 35 to 55 who had recovered from COVID-19. CDR3s include the opening cysteine and the closing phenylalanine or tryptophan. A D gene is named only where the DNA matches it firmly. Rows give clone size only sometimes, using once, few, many, or a class for an expanded clone.

>TRBV3-1/TRBV3-2|-|TRBD1|TRBJ2-7
TGTGCCAGCAGCCAAGCGGGGACAGGAAAACACGAGCAGTACTTC
CASSQAGTGKHEQYF
>TRBV5-6|-|-|TRBJ2-3
TGTGCCAGCAGCTTGTACACTACAAATACGCAGTATTTT
CASSLYTTNTQYF
>TRBV7-8|-|-|TRBJ1-3
TGTGCCAGCAGCTTACGACCAGGGTCTGGAAACACCATATATTTT
CASSLRPGSGNTIYF
>TRBV11-3|-|TRBD1|TRBJ1-6
TGTGCCAGCAGCTACGGGACAGGCAATAATTCACCCCTCCACTTT
CASSYGTGNNSPLHF
>TRBV5-5|-|TRBD1|TRBJ1-6
TGTGCCAGCAGCTTAGGGACAGGGGATTCACCCCTCCACTTT
CASSLGTGDSPLHF
>TRBV19|-|-|TRBJ2-4
TGTGCCAGTAGTCCAGGGTCCGTTCAGTACTTC
CASSPGSVQYF
>TRBV23-1|-|-|TRBJ1-2
TGCGCCAGCAGTCCTCGACTTCGCGACGGTCAGAGGGGCTACACCTTC
CASSPRLRDGQRGYTF
>TRBV2|once|-|TRBJ2-7
TGTGCCAGCAGGGGAGCCGCCTCCTACGAGCAGTACTTC
CASRGAASYEQYF
>TRBV4-3|-|-|TRBJ2-7
TGCGCCAGCAGCCAAGCCCGGGACACCTACGAGCAGTACTTC
CASSQARDTYEQYF
>TRBV30|-|TRBD1|TRBJ2-7
TGTGCCTGGAGTGTACAGGGGGCGCGCGAGCAGTACTTC
CAWSVQGAREQYF
>TRBV7-6|-|TRBD2|TRBJ2-5
TGTGCCAGCAGCTTTGGACTAGCGGGAGAGGGAGAGACCCAGTACTTC
CASSFGLAGEGETQYF
>TRBV4-2|-|TRBD2|TRBJ2-1
TGTGCCAGCAGCCAAGAGGTAGGACTAGCGGCCCTAATGGACAATGAGCAGTTCTTC
CASSQEVGLAALMDNEQFF
>TRBV6-5|-|-|TRBJ2-7
TGTGCCAGCAGTCCTGTGAGCGGTTCAAACTACGAGCAGTACTTC
CASSPVSGSNYEQYF
>TRBV7-6|-|-|TRBJ2-3
TGTGCCAGCAGCTTAGAACAGGGCACAGATACGCAGTATTTT
CASSLEQGTDTQYF
>TRBV18|-|TRBD2|TRBJ2-7
TGTGCCAGCTCACGAACTAGCGGTTCAACAGAGAACTTC
CASSRTSGSTENF